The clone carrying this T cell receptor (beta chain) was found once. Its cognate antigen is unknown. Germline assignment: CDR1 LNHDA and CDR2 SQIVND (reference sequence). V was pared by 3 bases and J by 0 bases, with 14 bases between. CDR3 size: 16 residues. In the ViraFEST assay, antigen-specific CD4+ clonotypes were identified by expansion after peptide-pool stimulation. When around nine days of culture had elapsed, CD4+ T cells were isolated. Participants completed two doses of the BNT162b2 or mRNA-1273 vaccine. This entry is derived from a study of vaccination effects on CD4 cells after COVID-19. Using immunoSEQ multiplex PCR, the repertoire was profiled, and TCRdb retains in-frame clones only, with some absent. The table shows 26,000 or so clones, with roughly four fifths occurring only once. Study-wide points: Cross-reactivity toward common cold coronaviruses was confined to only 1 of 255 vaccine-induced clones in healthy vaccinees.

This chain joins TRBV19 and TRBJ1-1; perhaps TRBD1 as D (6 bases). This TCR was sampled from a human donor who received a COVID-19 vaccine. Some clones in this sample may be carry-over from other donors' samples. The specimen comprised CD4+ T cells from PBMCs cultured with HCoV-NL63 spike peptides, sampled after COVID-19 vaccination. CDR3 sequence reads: CASSMQGPGVNTEAFF. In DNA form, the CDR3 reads TGTGCCAGTAGTATGCAGGGGCCTGGGGTGAACACTGAAGCTTTCTTT.